Shown below are 13 T cell receptor beta chains from a single sample sequenced in a study of blood T cell repertoires in COVID-19. Clones were sequenced by immunoSEQ multiplex PCR, and TCRdb holds only the in-frame ones, with some missing. This sample has around 620,000 clones; approximately 90% occur once, and the top ten carry over 0.2%. The sequenced material came from peripheral blood. The receptors originated from a woman under 30 with acute or convalescent COVID-19.

The chain couples TRBV5-4 to TRBJ2-7; D unclear. The ends were cut back, 0 bases at V and 2 bases at J, with 9 bases in the middle. This CDR3 comprises 14 residues. The germline V gene has CDR1 SGHNT and CDR2 YYREEE (reference sequence). This chain's CDR3 is CASSLVQNPYEQYF. The DNA of the CDR3 is TGTGCCAGCAGCTTGGTACAGAACCCCTACGAGCAGTACTTC. The full variable domain, with the rest looked up from reference TRBV5-4 and TRBJ2-7, is ETGVTQSPTHLIKTRGQQVTLRCSSQSGHNTVSWYQQALGQGPQFIFQYYREEENGRGNFPPRFSGLQFPNYSSELNVNALELDDSALYLCASSLVQNPYEQYFGPGTRLTVT.

This clone was picked up one time. This chain links TRBV3-1 (or the pseudogene TRBV3-2) with TRBJ2-1; TRBD1 matches at 12 bases. CDR1 is LGHDT, CDR2 YNNKEL, per germline (reference sequence). This CDR3 is built from 14 residues. Germline trimming cut 4 bases from V and 8 bases from J; bases unmatched to any gene: 3. As DNA, the CDR3 is TGTGCCAGCAGCCCCGGGACAGGGGGCTATGAGCAGTTCTTC. Translated: CASSPGTGGYEQFF.

J is TRBJ1-1 and V is TRBV30, with D perhaps TRBD1 (6 bases). This CDR3 has 13 residues. Per germline, CDR1 GTSNPN and CDR2 SVGIG (reference sequence). V lost 4 bases, J lost 3 bases, and 12 bases lay in between. The CDR3 DNA reads TGTGCCTGGACAGGGGCAACGTACACTGAAGCTTTCTTT. Translated, it gives CAWTGATYTEAFF.

Regarding this clone: Other DNA sequences of this sample code for an identical CDR3. The chain couples TRBV6-5 to TRBJ1-1; D perhaps matches TRBD1 (5 bases). V was shortened by 0 bases and J by 5 bases, with 7 bases between the two germline ends. Germline assignment: CDR1 MNHEY and CDR2 SVGAGI. This CDR3 region has 13 residues. The CDR3 loop is CASSYSGGTEAFF. CDR3 bases: TGTGCCAGCAGTTACTCGGGGGGGACTGAAGCTTTCTTT.

The table lists this clone with a few counts. V gene TRBV7-9 combines with J gene TRBJ1-4; 7 bases map to TRBD1. The CDR3 totals 16 residues. The germline V gene has CDR1 SEHNR and CDR2 FQNEAQ (reference sequence). With V trimmed by 1 base and J by 6 bases, 8 bases remained unmatched. The CDR3 is CASSLGGGLRDEKLFF. In nucleotides, the CDR3 is TGTGCCAGCAGCTTAGGAGGGGGCCTGCGGGATGAAAAACTGTTTTTT. The full variable domain, with the rest looked up from reference TRBV7-9 and TRBJ1-4, is DTGVSQNPRHKITKRGQNVTFRCDPISEHNRLYWYRQTLGQGPEFLTYFQNEAQLEKSRLLSDRFSAERPKGSFSTLEIQRTEQGDSAMYLCASSLGGGLRDEKLFFGSGTQLSVL.

This sequence joins TRBV29-1 and TRBJ1-1; 7 bases fit TRBD1. The V segment lost 6 bases and the J segment 5 bases; nucleotides outside the gene matches: 9. CDR3 length: 13 residues. Germline lookup yields CDR1 SQVTM and CDR2 ANQGSEA. CDR3 bases: TGCAGCGTACACGACAGGGCGGGGACTGAAGCTTTCTTT. Protein: CSVHDRAGTEAFF.

The gene calls are TRBV7-7 and TRBJ2-3, with a tentative D call TRBD1 (6 bases). This CDR3 contains 14 residues. V was clipped by 1 base and J by 4 bases, with 9 bases between them. Germline CDR1 reads SSHAT; CDR2 reads FNYEAQ (reference sequence). CDR3 nucleotide sequence: TGTGCCAGCAGCTTAGATAGGGGGTCAGATACGCAGTATTTT. As protein: CASSLDRGSDTQYF.

The chain combines TRBV7-8 with TRBJ1-2, with 10 bases matching TRBD1. The CDR3 contains 15 residues. The V gene end was trimmed by 1 base and the J gene end by 7 bases; junction bases not matched to a gene: 6. Germline V gene data show CDR1 as SGHVS and CDR2 as FQNEAQ. The CDR3 DNA reads as TGTGCCAGCAGCTTAGGGGGGACAGGGGCCGGTGGCTACACCTTC. It is translated as CASSLGGTGAGGYTF.

This clone was detected only once. The V call is TRBV3-1 (or the pseudogene TRBV3-2), the J call TRBJ1-5; D remains ambiguous. Trimming cost V 3 bases and J 7 bases, with 22 bases left between them. Germline CDR1 is LGHDT and CDR2 is YNNKEL (reference sequence). The CDR3 is made up of 17 amino acids. The CDR3 sequence is CASSQDNGVFGNQPQHF. Here the CDR3 DNA reads TGTGCCAGCAGCCAGGATAACGGGGTTTTCGGAAACCAGCCCCAGCATTTT.

Only a few counts were recorded for this clone. The chain carries TRBV10-3 and TRBJ1-1; maybe TRBD1 (6 bases). The V gene's germline CDR1 is ENHRY and CDR2 SYGVKD. This CDR3 is 13 amino acids long. V shed 5 bases and J shed 3 bases, with 10 bases lying between them. CDR3 amino acids: CAISYRTDTEAFF. The CDR3, as DNA: TGTGCCATCAGTTATAGGACAGACACTGAAGCTTTCTTT.

The V gene is TRBV4-2, the J gene TRBJ1-6, with D perhaps matching TRBD1 (5 bases). This CDR3 spans 14 amino acids. Per germline, CDR1 LGHNA and CDR2 YNFKEQ. V was trimmed by 4 bases and J by 8 bases, leaving 12 bases between them. The CDR3 DNA reads TGTGCCAGCAGCCCCGACCCCAGGGATTCACCCCTCCACTTT. The encoded protein is CASSPDPRDSPLHF.

The chain carries TRBV7-2 and TRBJ1-5; 10 bases agree with TRBD1. CDR1 and CDR2 (germline): SGHTA, FQGNSA. This CDR3 spans 19 amino acids. Trimming at V came to 3 bases and at J to 1 base, leaving 12 bases not matched to a gene. The CDR3: CASSFGRQGARGSNQPQHF. CDR3 DNA sequence: TGTGCCAGCAGCTTCGGGAGACAGGGGGCTAGGGGAAGCAATCAGCCCCAGCATTTT.

The V and J genes are TRBV3-1 (or the pseudogene TRBV3-2) and TRBJ2-7, with TRBD1 matching over 11 bases. CDR3 length: 14 amino acids. Looked up from germline, CDR1 is LGHDT and CDR2 is YNNKEL (reference sequence). V lost 6 bases and J lost 5; bases outside the gene matches: 6. CDR3 nucleotide sequence: TGTGCCAGCAGTCTCAGGACAGGGGGCGACGAGCAGTACTTC. Translated, it gives CASSLRTGGDEQYF.